This T cell receptor beta chain originates from a study of vaccination and CD4 T cells after COVID-19. The treatment denotes: 10-day PBMC culture with coronavirus spike peptide pools or control peptides (ViraFEST assay). March to December 2020 was the span of positive PCR dates, which predated US Alpha, Beta and Delta variants. This CDR3 has 14 residues. Germline V CDR1 and CDR2: MDHEN, SYDVKM. V lost 5 bases and J 1 base, leaving 11 bases between the germline ends. In this sample, this clonotype turned up a few times. Its antigen is not known. Once obtained from cultured CD4+ T cells, the DNA was sequenced using the Oncomine TCR Beta short-read assay. TCRdb reprocessed the PCR reads via MiXCR and lists one record per CDR3 protein. Of approximately 6,300 distinct CDR3 sequences in the sample, 25% to 40% were seen once.

The material sequenced was CD4+ T cells from blood, cultured in vitro, taken after SARS-CoV-2 vaccination. The rearrangement uses TRBV28 and TRBJ2-5, with a weak D call TRBD1 (6 bases). The sequence was obtained from a human donor who had recovered from COVID-19. CDR3 in amino acids: CASSPRDTQETQYF. CDR3 DNA sequence: TGTGCCAGCAGTCCTCGGGACACCCAAGAGACCCAGTACTTC.